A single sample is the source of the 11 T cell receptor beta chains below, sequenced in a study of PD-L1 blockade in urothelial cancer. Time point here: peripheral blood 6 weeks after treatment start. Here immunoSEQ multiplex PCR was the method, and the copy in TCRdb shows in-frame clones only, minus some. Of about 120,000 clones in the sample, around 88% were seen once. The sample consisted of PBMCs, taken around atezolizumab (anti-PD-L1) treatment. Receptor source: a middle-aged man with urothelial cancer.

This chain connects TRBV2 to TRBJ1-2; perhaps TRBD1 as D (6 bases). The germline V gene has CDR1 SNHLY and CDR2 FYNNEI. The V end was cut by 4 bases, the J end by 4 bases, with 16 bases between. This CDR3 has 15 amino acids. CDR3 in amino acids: CASSVLDRPAYGYTF. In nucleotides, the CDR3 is TGTGCCAGCAGTGTACTGGACAGACCTGCCTATGGCTACACCTTC.

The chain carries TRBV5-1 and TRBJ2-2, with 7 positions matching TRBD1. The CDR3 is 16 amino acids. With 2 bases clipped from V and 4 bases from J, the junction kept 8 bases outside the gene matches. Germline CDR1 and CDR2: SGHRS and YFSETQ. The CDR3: CASSLQGSRSTGELFF. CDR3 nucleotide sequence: TGCGCCAGCAGCTTACAGGGGAGTAGGAGCACCGGGGAGCTGTTTTTT.

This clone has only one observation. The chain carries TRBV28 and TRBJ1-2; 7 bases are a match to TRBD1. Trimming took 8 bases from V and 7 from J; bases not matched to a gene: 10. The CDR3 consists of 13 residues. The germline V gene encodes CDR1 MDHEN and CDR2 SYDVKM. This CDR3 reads CASLTKQGFGYTF. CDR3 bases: TGTGCCAGCCTAACGAAACAGGGGTTTGGCTACACCTTC.

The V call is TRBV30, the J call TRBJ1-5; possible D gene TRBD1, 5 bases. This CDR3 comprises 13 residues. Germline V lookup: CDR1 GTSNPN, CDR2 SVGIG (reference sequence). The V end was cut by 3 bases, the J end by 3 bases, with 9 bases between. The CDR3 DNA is TGTGCCTGGAGCGAACAGGACAATCAGCCCCAGCATTTT. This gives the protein CAWSEQDNQPQHF.

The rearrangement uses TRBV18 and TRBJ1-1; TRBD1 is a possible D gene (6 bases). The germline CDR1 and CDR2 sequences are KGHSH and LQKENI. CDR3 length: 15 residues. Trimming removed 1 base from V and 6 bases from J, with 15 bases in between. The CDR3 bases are TGTGCCAGCTCACCACTCACGACAGGTGTGGCTGAAGCTTTCTTT. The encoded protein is CASSPLTTGVAEAFF.

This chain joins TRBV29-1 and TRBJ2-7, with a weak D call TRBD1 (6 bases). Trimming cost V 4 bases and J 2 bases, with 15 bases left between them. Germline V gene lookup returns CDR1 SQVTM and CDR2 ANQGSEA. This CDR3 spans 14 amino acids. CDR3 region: CSVVQGAGTYEQYF. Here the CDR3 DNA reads TGCAGCGTTGTACAGGGCGCGGGCACCTACGAGCAGTACTTC.

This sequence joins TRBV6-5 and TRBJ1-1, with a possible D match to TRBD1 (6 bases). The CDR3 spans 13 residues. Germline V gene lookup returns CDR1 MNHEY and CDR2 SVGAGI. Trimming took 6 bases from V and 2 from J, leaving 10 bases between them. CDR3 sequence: CASRKDSNTEAFF. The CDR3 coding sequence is TGTGCCAGCAGGAAGGACAGTAACACTGAAGCTTTCTTT.

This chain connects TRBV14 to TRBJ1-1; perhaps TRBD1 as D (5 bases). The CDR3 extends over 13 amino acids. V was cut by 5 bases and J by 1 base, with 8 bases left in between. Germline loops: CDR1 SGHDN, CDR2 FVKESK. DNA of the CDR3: TGTGCCAGCAGCGAGCAGGGGAACACTGAAGCTTTCTTT. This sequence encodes CASSEQGNTEAFF.

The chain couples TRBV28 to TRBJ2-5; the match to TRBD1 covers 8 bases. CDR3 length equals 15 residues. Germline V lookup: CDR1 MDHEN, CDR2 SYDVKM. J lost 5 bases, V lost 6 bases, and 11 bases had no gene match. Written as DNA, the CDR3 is TGTGCCAGCAGCCCGATACGGACAGGGTGGGAGACCCAGTACTTC. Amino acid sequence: CASSPIRTGWETQYF.

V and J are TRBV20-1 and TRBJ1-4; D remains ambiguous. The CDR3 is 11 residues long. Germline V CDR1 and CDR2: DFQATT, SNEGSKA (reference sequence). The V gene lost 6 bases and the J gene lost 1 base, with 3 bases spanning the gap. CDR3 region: CSAVTNEKLFF. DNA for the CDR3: TGCAGTGCCGTAACTAATGAAAAACTGTTTTTT.

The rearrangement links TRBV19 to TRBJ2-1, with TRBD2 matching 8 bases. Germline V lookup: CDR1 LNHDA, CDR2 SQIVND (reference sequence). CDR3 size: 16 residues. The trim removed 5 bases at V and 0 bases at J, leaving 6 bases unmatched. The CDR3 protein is CASSQHLAGSYNEQFF. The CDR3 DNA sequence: TGTGCCAGTAGTCAGCATCTAGCGGGCTCCTACAATGAGCAGTTCTTC.